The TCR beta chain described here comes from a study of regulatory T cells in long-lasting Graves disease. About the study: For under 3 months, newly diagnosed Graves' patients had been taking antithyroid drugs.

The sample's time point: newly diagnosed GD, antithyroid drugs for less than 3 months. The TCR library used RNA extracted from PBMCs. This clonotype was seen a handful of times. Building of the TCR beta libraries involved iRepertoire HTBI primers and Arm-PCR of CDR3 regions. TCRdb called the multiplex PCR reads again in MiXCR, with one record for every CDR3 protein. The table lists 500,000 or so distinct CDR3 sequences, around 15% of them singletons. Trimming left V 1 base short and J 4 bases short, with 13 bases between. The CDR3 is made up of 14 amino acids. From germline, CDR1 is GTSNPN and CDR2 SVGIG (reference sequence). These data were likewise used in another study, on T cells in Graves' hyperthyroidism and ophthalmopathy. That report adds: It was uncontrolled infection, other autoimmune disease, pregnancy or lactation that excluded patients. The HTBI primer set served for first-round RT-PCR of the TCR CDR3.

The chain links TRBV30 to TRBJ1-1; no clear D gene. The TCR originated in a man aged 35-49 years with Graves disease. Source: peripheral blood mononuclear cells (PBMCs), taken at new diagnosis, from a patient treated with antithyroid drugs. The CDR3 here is CAWSAGLRATEAFF. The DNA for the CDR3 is TGTGCCTGGAGTGCGGGTCTGCGTGCCACTGAAGCTTTCTTT.